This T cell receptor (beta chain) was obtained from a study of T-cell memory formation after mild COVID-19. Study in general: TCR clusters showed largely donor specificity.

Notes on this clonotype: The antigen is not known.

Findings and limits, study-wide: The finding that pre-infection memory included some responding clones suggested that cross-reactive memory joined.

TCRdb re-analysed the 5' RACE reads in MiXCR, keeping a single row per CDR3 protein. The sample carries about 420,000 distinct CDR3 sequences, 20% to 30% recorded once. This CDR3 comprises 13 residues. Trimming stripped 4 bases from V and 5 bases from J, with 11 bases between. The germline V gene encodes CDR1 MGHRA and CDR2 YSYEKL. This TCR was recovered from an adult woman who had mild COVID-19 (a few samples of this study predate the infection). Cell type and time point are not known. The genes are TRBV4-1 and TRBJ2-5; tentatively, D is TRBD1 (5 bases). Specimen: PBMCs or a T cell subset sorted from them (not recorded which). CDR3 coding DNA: TGCGCCAGCAGCCGAGCGACAGAGGAGACCCAGTACTTC. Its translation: CASSRATEETQYF.